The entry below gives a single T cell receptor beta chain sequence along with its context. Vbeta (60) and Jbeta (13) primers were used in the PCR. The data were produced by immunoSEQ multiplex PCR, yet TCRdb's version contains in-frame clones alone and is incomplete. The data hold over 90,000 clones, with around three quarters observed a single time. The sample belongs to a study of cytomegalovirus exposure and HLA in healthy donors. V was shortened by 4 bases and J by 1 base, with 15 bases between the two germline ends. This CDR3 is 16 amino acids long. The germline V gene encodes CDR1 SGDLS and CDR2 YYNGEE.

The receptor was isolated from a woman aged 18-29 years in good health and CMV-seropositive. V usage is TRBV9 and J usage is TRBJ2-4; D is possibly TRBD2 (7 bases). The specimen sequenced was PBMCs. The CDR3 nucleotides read TGTGCCAGCAGCCCGGGGGGCGGGTTCGCCAAAAACATTCAGTACTTC. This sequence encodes CASSPGGGFAKNIQYF.